The entry that follows covers one TCR beta chain sequence. Clones were sequenced by immunoSEQ multiplex PCR, and TCRdb holds only the in-frame ones, with some missing. The sample has about 68,000 clones; around 85% are singletons. This sample is part of a study of blood T cell repertoires in COVID-19. This CDR3 is 13 amino acids long. Germline CDR1 is MNHNS and CDR2 is SASEGT. V was clipped by 2 bases and J by 1 base, with 5 bases between them. The sequenced sample was peripheral blood. This sequence originates from a man aged 50 to 59 with acute or convalescent COVID-19. The chain has TRBV6-1 and TRBJ1-1; D gene uncertain. The CDR3 region is CASSERGNTEAFF. Here the CDR3 DNA reads TGTGCCAGCAGTGAACGAGGGAACACTGAAGCTTTCTTT.